The 21 T cell receptor beta chains presented below share a single source sample, sequenced in a study of CD8 T cells in ankylosing spondylitis. TCRdb re-called the 5' RACE reads with MiXCR, one entry per CDR3 protein. The table shows 8,000 to 9,000 distinct CDR3 sequences, with around 4.2% occurring only once. The specimen sequenced was blood, either unsorted or a sorted T cell fraction (not recorded which). The receptors come from a female donor with ankylosing spondylitis or in good health (not recorded which).

This clonotype is medium-sized by share. The chain employs TRBV9 and TRBJ2-6, with D possibly TRBD1 on 6 matching bases. The germline CDR1 and CDR2 sequences are SGDLS and YYNGEE. The CDR3 contains 17 residues. The V end was cut by 4 bases, the J end by 0 bases, with 14 bases between. DNA for the CDR3: TGTGCCAGCAGCCTAGAGACAGGTTTCTCTGGGGCCAACGTCCTGACTTTC. As protein: CASSLETGFSGANVLTF. Based on the CDR3 plus reference TRBV9 and TRBJ2-6, the full variable domain is DSGVTQTPKHLITATGQRVTLRCSPRSGDLSVYWYQQSLDQGLQFLIQYYNGEERAKGNILERFSAQQFPDLHSELNLSSLELGDSALYFCASSLETGFSGANVLTFGAGSRLTVL.

This clonotype was recorded at least ten times. The chain carries TRBV9 and TRBJ1-5, with a possible D match to TRBD1 (5 bases). The V and J ends lost 0 bases and 4 bases respectively, with 8 bases between them. This CDR3 has 14 amino acids. Germline assignment: CDR1 SGDLS and CDR2 YYNGEE. The CDR3 DNA reads TGTGCCAGCAGCGTAGGTCCAGGGAATCAGCCCCAGCATTTT. Translated: CASSVGPGNQPQHF. The full variable domain, with the rest looked up from reference TRBV9 and TRBJ1-5, is DSGVTQTPKHLITATGQRVTLRCSPRSGDLSVYWYQQSLDQGLQFLIQYYNGEERAKGNILERFSAQQFPDLHSELNLSSLELGDSALYFCASSVGPGNQPQHFGDGTRLSIL.

In this sample, this clonotype turned up many times. The chain is built from TRBV9 and TRBJ1-2, with 9 nucleotides matching TRBD1. Trimming removed 4 bases from V and 3 bases from J; junction bases left unmatched: 13. Looked up from germline, CDR1 is SGDLS and CDR2 is YYNGEE. The CDR3 has 17 amino acids. CDR3 nucleotides: TGTGCCAGCAGCAAAACCGGGACAGGGTCCTTTTACTATGGCTACACCTTC. Translated, it gives CASSKTGTGSFYYGYTF. Full variable domain (remainder filled in from reference TRBV9 and TRBJ1-2): DSGVTQTPKHLITATGQRVTLRCSPRSGDLSVYWYQQSLDQGLQFLIQYYNGEERAKGNILERFSAQQFPDLHSELNLSSLELGDSALYFCASSKTGTGSFYYGYTFGSGTRLTVV.

This clonotype was found many times. This chain links TRBV21-1 with TRBJ1-2; TRBD1 was called by the table and not checked on the DNA. TRBV21-1 is recorded as a pseudogene. The CDR3 extends over 17 amino acids. The CDR3 region has the DNA TGTGCCAGCAGCAAAGCCCACCCGGGACAGGGTTTTTGTGGCTACACCTTC. Translated, it gives CASSKAHPGQGFCGYTF.

This clonotype was seen many times. The rearrangement uses TRBV9 and TRBJ2-3; no firm D call. CDR1 and CDR2 from the germline V gene are SGDLS and YYNGEE. With 3 bases removed from V and 10 bases from J, the gap between germline ends came to 12 bases. The CDR3 sequence is 12 residues long. CDR3 protein: CASSAPAGPQYF. CDR3 nucleotide sequence: TGTGCCAGCAGCGCCCCGGCAGGCCCGCAGTATTTT.

This clonotype was observed at least ten times. This chain links TRBV9 with TRBJ2-3; no reliable D call. CDR1 and CDR2 (germline): SGDLS, YYNGEE. CDR3 length: 15 amino acids. Deletions cut 3 bases from V and 0 bases from J, with 11 bases between. The CDR3 DNA reads TGTGCCAGCAGCGGAGACGCCTCTAGCACAGATACGCAGTATTTT. It translates to CASSGDASSTDTQYF. The entire variable domain, with the rest obtained from reference TRBV9 and TRBJ2-3, is as follows: DSGVTQTPKHLITATGQRVTLRCSPRSGDLSVYWYQQSLDQGLQFLIQYYNGEERAKGNILERFSAQQFPDLHSELNLSSLELGDSALYFCASSGDASSTDTQYFGPGTRLTVL.

The table lists this clonotype with many counts. The rearrangement links TRBV9 to TRBJ1-1; D is unclear. This CDR3 comprises 16 residues. The germline CDR1 and CDR2 sequences are SGDLS and YYNGEE. Trimming took off 0 bases at V and 1 base at J, with 13 bases between the two ends. The CDR3: CASSVAGIGGNTEAFF. Written as DNA, the CDR3 is TGTGCCAGCAGCGTAGCGGGAATTGGCGGGAACACTGAAGCTTTCTTT.

This clonotype was seen more than once but under ten times. Here the CDR3 reads CASSALDNPGGGHQETQYF. The CDR3 region has the DNA TGTGCCAGCAGCGCCTTGGACAATCCTGGGGGAGGACACCAAGAGACCCAGTACTTC. V and J are TRBV9 and TRBJ2-5, with TRBD2 as a possible D gene (6 bases). The CDR3 is 19 amino acids. Looked up from germline, CDR1 is SGDLS and CDR2 is YYNGEE. Trimming stripped 3 bases from V and 0 bases from J, with 24 bases between.

This clonotype is labeled as medium-sized. V gene TRBV9 combines with J gene TRBJ2-5; D is uncertain. Germline CDR1 reads SGDLS; CDR2 reads YYNGEE. The CDR3 is 12 amino acids. V was cut by 4 bases and J by 5 bases, with 9 bases left in between. The chain's CDR3 is CASSSAQETQYF. CDR3 DNA sequence: TGTGCCAGCAGCTCGGCGCAGGAGACCCAGTACTTC.

At least ten counts were recorded for this clonotype. The rearrangement joins TRBV9 to TRBJ2-7; 10 bases line up with TRBD1. CDR3 size: 15 residues. The ends lost 0 bases at V and 3 bases at J; junction bases unmatched: 3. Germline CDR1 reads SGDLS; CDR2 reads YYNGEE. This CDR3 reads CASSVGGTGVYEQYF. The CDR3 bases are TGTGCCAGCAGCGTAGGCGGGACAGGGGTCTACGAGCAGTACTTC. Complete variable domain (other parts from reference TRBV9 and TRBJ2-7): DSGVTQTPKHLITATGQRVTLRCSPRSGDLSVYWYQQSLDQGLQFLIQYYNGEERAKGNILERFSAQQFPDLHSELNLSSLELGDSALYFCASSVGGTGVYEQYFGPGTRLTVT.

The table lists this clonotype with many counts. The V call is TRBV9, the J call TRBJ2-7; D perhaps matches TRBD2 (7 bases). There are 16 residues in the CDR3. The germline V gene encodes CDR1 SGDLS and CDR2 YYNGEE. V lost 3 bases, J lost 3 bases, and 19 bases lay in between. In DNA form, the CDR3 reads TGTGCCAGCAGCGGGGGGGGTACAGGGCTTCACTACGAGCAGTACTTC. Translation: CASSGGGTGLHYEQYF.

This clonotype was counted ten times or more. This chain connects TRBV3-1 to TRBJ1-1; D gene uncertain. Trimming removed 3 bases from V and 2 bases from J, with 16 bases in between. From germline, CDR1 is LGHDT and CDR2 YNNKEL (reference sequence). The CDR3 has 16 amino acids. This CDR3 reads CASSHWEAKVNTEAFF. CDR3 DNA sequence: TGTGCCAGCAGCCATTGGGAGGCCAAGGTTAACACTGAAGCTTTCTTT.

By sample share, this clonotype is medium-sized (0.01 to 0.1%). The chain couples TRBV9 to TRBJ1-2; D call uncertain. The CDR3 runs to 16 residues. The ends were cut back, 4 bases at V and 2 bases at J, with 18 bases in the middle. CDR1 is SGDLS and CDR2 is YYNGEE in the germline V gene. The CDR3 is CASSQRVTELNYGYTF. In DNA form, the CDR3 reads TGTGCCAGCAGCCAAAGGGTCACGGAACTCAACTATGGCTACACCTTC.

This clonotype was recorded at least ten times. The chain has TRBV9 and TRBJ1-1, with D perhaps matching TRBD1 (5 bases). The CDR3 is 14 residues long. Germline V gene data show CDR1 as SGDLS and CDR2 as YYNGEE. The V and J ends lost 3 bases and 8 bases respectively, with 17 bases between them. The CDR3 reads CASSGGTGTLEAFF. CDR3 in DNA: TGTGCCAGCAGCGGCGGGACGGGAACACTCGAAGCTTTCTTT. Variable domain in full (rest from reference TRBV9 and TRBJ1-1): DSGVTQTPKHLITATGQRVTLRCSPRSGDLSVYWYQQSLDQGLQFLIQYYNGEERAKGNILERFSAQQFPDLHSELNLSSLELGDSALYFCASSGGTGTLEAFFGQGTRLTVV.

In its sample, this clonotype was seen many times. The V gene is TRBV9, the J gene TRBJ1-2; 8 bases are a match to TRBD1. The germline CDR1 and CDR2 sequences are SGDLS and YYNGEE. The CDR3 consists of 14 residues. After removal of 8 bases from V and 3 bases from J, the junction contained 9 bases not matched to a gene. CDR3 residues: CASGDRTTYYGYTF. For the CDR3, the DNA is TGTGCCAGTGGGGACAGGACGACCTACTATGGCTACACCTTC.

At least ten counts were recorded for this clonotype. As DNA, the CDR3 is TGTGCCAGCAGCGAGGAACAGGGTTCTACGCAGTATTTT. Encoded protein: CASSEEQGSTQYF. The genes are TRBV9 and TRBJ2-3; perhaps TRBD1 as D (6 bases). The CDR3 contains 13 residues. V lost 3 bases and J 8 bases, leaving 13 bases between the germline ends. From germline, CDR1 is SGDLS and CDR2 YYNGEE.

The table lists this clonotype with many counts. The chain carries TRBV9 and TRBJ2-5, with D possibly being TRBD1 or TRBD2 (6 bases each). CDR1 SGDLS and CDR2 YYNGEE come from the germline V gene. The CDR3 is 15 residues long. Trimming left V 0 bases short and J 1 base short, with 10 bases between. The CDR3 region is CASSVGWGAQETQYF. The CDR3 region has the DNA TGTGCCAGCAGCGTAGGCTGGGGGGCCCAAGAGACCCAGTACTTC.

This clonotype was counted ten times or more. The gene calls are TRBV9 and TRBJ2-2; perhaps TRBD1 as D (6 bases). This CDR3 is built from 15 residues. The V end lost 0 bases, the J end lost 2 bases, and 8 bases lay between the germline ends. The germline CDR1 and CDR2 sequences are SGDLS and YYNGEE. The CDR3 loop reads CASSVEGVNTGELFF. The CDR3 nucleotides read TGTGCCAGCAGCGTAGAGGGGGTAAACACCGGGGAGCTGTTTTTT.

This clonotype was counted at least ten times. The V and J genes are TRBV9 and TRBJ2-1, with D maybe TRBD2 (7 bases). The CDR3 is made up of 17 amino acids. Germline V gives CDR1 SGDLS, CDR2 YYNGEE. V lost 4 bases and J 4 bases, leaving 21 bases between the germline ends. The CDR3 reads CASSPEAQGGVYNEQFF. CDR3 DNA sequence: TGTGCCAGCAGCCCGGAGGCCCAAGGGGGGGTATACAATGAGCAGTTCTTC.

This clonotype is deemed medium-sized. The CDR3 DNA reads TGTGCCAGCAGCCCCAGCGGGGGACAATACAATGAGCAGTTCTTC. Translated, it gives CASSPSGGQYNEQFF. This chain connects TRBV9 to TRBJ2-1; 8 bases agree with TRBD2. The CDR3 has 15 residues. V was clipped by 4 bases and J by 4 bases; unmatched bases: 7. The germline V gene encodes CDR1 SGDLS and CDR2 YYNGEE.

This clonotype has a count of ten or more. The chain recombines TRBV9 with TRBJ2-3, with D possibly being TRBD1 (7 bases). The CDR3 extends over 16 amino acids. CDR1 SGDLS and CDR2 YYNGEE come from the germline V gene. V shed 0 bases and J shed 1 base, with 12 bases lying between them. The DNA for the CDR3 is TGTGCCAGCAGCGTAGGGCAGGGGGGTGGCACAGATACGCAGTATTTT. This codes for CASSVGQGGGTDTQYF.